This section outlines one T cell receptor beta chain sequence together with its context. Its antigen is unknown. The record originates from a study of shared clonotypes between healthy human individuals. Across the whole study: Donors were a couple of women and a few men aged 18 to 49.

The study's findings and limits: Tissue TCR repertoires likely differ from these blood-only repertoires. At large depth, rarefaction still showed sorted-subset sequencing to be incomplete.

CDR3 length: 16 amino acids. Trimming took off 5 bases at V and 0 bases at J, with 13 bases between the two ends. In germline, CDR1 is SGHTA, CDR2 FQGNSA. The method was immunoSEQ multiplex PCR; TCRdb's version includes in-frame clones alone and lacks a portion of them. The sample carries about 750,000 clones, over 90% recorded once. It was CD45RO-negative cells, positively selected for CCR7, that made up naive CD8 cells, with terminally differentiated effector memory CD45RA+ cells excluded. Every one of the donors was a Caucasian adult that lived in Nashville, Tennessee. The sequencing input was naive CD8+ T cells sorted from blood. This clonotype was obtained from a man aged 30 to 45 in good health. The chain recombines TRBV7-2 with TRBJ2-2, with a weak D call TRBD1 (5 bases). The CDR3 region has the DNA TGTGCCAGCAGCCTTAACAGGCTTTCGAACACCGGGGAGCTGTTTTTT. It is translated as CASSLNRLSNTGELFF. Using reference TRBV7-2 and TRBJ2-2 for the parts outside the CDR3, the full variable domain is GAGVSQSPSNKVTEKGKDVELRCDPISGHTALYWYRQSLGQGLEFLIYFQGNSAPDKSGLPSDRFSAERTGGSVSTLTIQRTQQEDSAVYLCASSLNRLSNTGELFFGEGSRLTVL.